This record looks at one T cell receptor beta chain sequence and its context. This clone occurred a few times. There is no known antigen for this receptor. Nothing much larger sits one base from this clone, and base qualities are not available. The sample comes from a study of blood T cell repertoires in COVID-19 (dated by TCRdb to about 2020). Looking at the study overall: The collaborator samples originated in the United States, Italy and Spain and spanned the acute and convalescent phases of COVID-19. Samples were obtained from the ongoing ImmuneRACE study (first 160 participants) and from 950 to 1,500 subjects provided by 6 global collaborators. A de-identified subject ID, COVID-19 status, age in years and sex were almost always included in the sample metadata. The repertoires were released in a freely available public database intended as a resource for research on the immune response to SARS-CoV-2. The material from the prospective study consisted of cDNA or gDNA derived from T cells, B-cell-depleted T cells, or PBMCs. HLA class I and class II types, where available, came from metadata supplied by the sample provider rather than from assay-based typing. The dataset comprised deeply sampled blood TCRbeta repertoires from subjects exposed to, actively infected with, or recovered from COVID-19.

The collaborating institutions used their own protocols to collect whole blood in K2EDTA tubes. Collaborator samples were shipped for TCRbeta analysis as frozen whole blood, isolated PBMCs, or DNA extracted from either sample type. Here V drops 2 bases and J drops 6 bases, and the junction holds 10 bases not matched to any gene. Reading from cysteine to phenylalanine, the CDR3 counts 16 amino acids. Just the 48-base CDR3 DNA is kept, in frame starting at base 1. Via the germline V gene, CDR1 is LGHNA and CDR2 YNFKEQ. The investigation overall reported the following: The quantity of clinical and demographic metadata differed by source and by participant and was supplied without curation.

TCRbeta CDR3 regions were amplified from genomic DNA using the immunoSEQ Assay, a bias-controlled multiplex PCR. On the study's bioinformatics: The number of nucleated cells in each sample was estimated from the amplification of reference gene primers within the assay. To quantify the absolute abundance of each unique TCRbeta CDR3 rearrangement, sequence reads were collapsed and filtered. For each sample, productive Simpson clonality was calculated as the square root of Simpson's diversity index across productive rearrangements. Not all clones reach the TCRdb copy of this immuneACCESS table, which keeps in-frame sequences only. Checked studies attribute under half of the gap to unresolved V genes and leave the rest unexplained. Clone size and V and J calls were adopted from that table, with D and trimming inferred from the DNA. A total of about 360,000 clones appear in this sample, about four fifths of them only once. The biggest ten clones account for 2.5% to 3% of the sample.

This receptor was taken from a man under 40 with active or convalescent COVID-19. The sequencing input was peripheral blood. The sequence links TRBV4-2 to TRBJ1-1, and TRBD1 matches 9 of the central bases. The CDR3 is CASSQPSDRGVAEAFF. In nucleotide form, the sequence is TGTGCCAGCAGCCAACCCTCCGACAGGGGGGTAGCTGAAGCTTTCTTT.